A single sample gave rise to the 17 T cell receptor beta chains below, sequenced in a study of T cell repertoires in cytomegalovirus infection. TCRdb independently ran MiXCR on the reads; one entry per CDR3 protein. The data show about 160,000 distinct CDR3 sequences, about 15% seen once. The sequencing input was CD8+ T cells from PBMCs. These receptor sequences come from a human donor in good health (CMV status not recorded). Some clones in this sample may be carry-over from other donors' samples.

This clonotype came up many times. The chain links TRBV7-8 to TRBJ1-3; TRBD1 is a possible D gene (6 bases). Trimming removed 5 bases from V and 2 bases from J, with 13 bases in between. The CDR3 runs to 15 residues. Germline V lookup: CDR1 SGHVS, CDR2 FQNEAQ. CDR3 protein: CASSPAGVTGNTIYF. DNA for the CDR3: TGTGCCAGCAGCCCAGCAGGGGTCACTGGAAACACCATATATTTT.

The table lists this clonotype with a few counts. This chain uses TRBV4-1 with TRBJ1-1; D is unresolved. With 1 base removed from V and 0 bases from J, the gap between germline ends came to 6 bases. The CDR3 spans 14 residues. Per the germline V gene, CDR1 is MGHRA and CDR2 is YSYEKL. CDR3 region: CASSQGKVNTEAFF. The CDR3 DNA reads as TGCGCCAGCAGCCAAGGCAAGGTGAACACTGAAGCTTTCTTT.

This clonotype was found a few times. This sequence joins TRBV5-1 and TRBJ1-2, with D perhaps TRBD1 (5 bases). The CDR3 runs to 16 residues. V was shortened by 0 bases and J by 6 bases, with 18 bases between the two germline ends. From germline, CDR1 is SGHRS and CDR2 YFSETQ. Written as DNA, the CDR3 is TGCGCCAGCAGCTTGGCCTACGGGACGACTGATGATGGCTACACCTTC. It yields the protein CASSLAYGTTDDGYTF.

This clonotype has just a few counts. V and J are TRBV5-5 and TRBJ2-1, with D maybe TRBD1 (6 bases). The germline V gene encodes CDR1 SGHKS and CDR2 YYEKEE (reference sequence). The CDR3 consists of 12 residues. Trimming stripped 5 bases from V and 7 bases from J, with 10 bases between. The CDR3 DNA is TGTGCCAGCAGGTGGGGGCTGAATGAGCAGTTCTTC. Residues: CASRWGLNEQFF.

The chain links TRBV20-1 to TRBJ1-1; no firm D call. Germline V gene sequence: CDR1 DFQATT, CDR2 SNEGSKA (reference sequence). The CDR3 is made up of 12 amino acids. This CDR3 reads CSRPSEYTEAFF. CDR3 nucleotides: TGCAGCCGGCCGAGCGAATACACTGAAGCTTTCTTT.

V gene TRBV28 combines with J gene TRBJ2-7; TRBD1 aligns across 7 bases. The CDR3 loop spans 18 amino acids. The J segment lost 3 bases and the V segment lost 2 bases, leaving 16 bases of the junction unmatched. Germline CDR1 is MDHEN and CDR2 is SYDVKM. The CDR3 DNA reads as TGTGCCAGCAGTTTAAACCCCCTGAGACAGGGACCCAGCTACGAGCAGTACTTC. Amino acids: CASSLNPLRQGPSYEQYF.

This clonotype was counted once. The CDR3 loop is CASSYEGRMNTEAFF. DNA for the CDR3: TGTGCCAGCAGCTATGAAGGGCGGATGAACACTGAAGCTTTCTTT. V and J are TRBV5-5 and TRBJ1-1; D not resolved. CDR3 length: 15 amino acids. The germline V gene encodes CDR1 SGHKS and CDR2 YYEKEE (reference sequence). V was clipped by 3 bases and J by 0 bases, with 12 bases between them.

This chain links TRBV7-2 with TRBJ1-6; D remains ambiguous. Between the trimmed V and J ends, which lost 4 bases and 9 bases, there was a span of 16 bases. Germline V gives CDR1 SGHTA, CDR2 FQGNSA. There are 15 residues in the CDR3. DNA for the CDR3: TGTGCCAGCAGCTCACGCCGGGATTTCAGTTCACCCCTCCACTTT. As protein: CASSSRRDFSSPLHF.

The J gene is TRBJ2-2, the V gene TRBV7-6; 15 bases line up with TRBD2. V trimming: 5 bases; J trimming: 5 bases; junction bases outside the gene matches: 6. Germline CDR1 SGHVS, CDR2 FNYEAQ. The CDR3 length is 17 residues. The CDR3 region has the DNA TGTGCCAGCAGCATCGGGACTAGCGGGAGGAGGACCGGGGAGCTGTTTTTT. Translated, it gives CASSIGTSGRRTGELFF.

V and J are TRBV7-9 and TRBJ2-3; TRBD1 or TRBD2 may be the D gene (5 bases each). CDR3 length equals 14 residues. Germline V gene lookup returns CDR1 SEHNR and CDR2 FQNEAQ (reference sequence). Trimming took 5 bases from V and 2 from J, leaving 11 bases between them. The DNA of the CDR3 is TGTGCCAGCAGCCGAGGGACGGACACAGATACGCAGTATTTT. Residues: CASSRGTDTDTQYF.

CDR3 sequence (DNA): TGTGCCAGCAGTTTTGGCAGGGCCAACTACGAGCAGTACTTC. Translation gives CASSFGRANYEQYF. The rearrangement joins TRBV27 to TRBJ2-7, with a possible D match to TRBD1 (5 bases). Germline CDR1 MNHEY, CDR2 SMNVEV (reference sequence). Trimming removed 3 bases at V and 3 bases at J, with 12 bases between. The CDR3 is made up of 14 amino acids.

The chain carries TRBV4-3 and TRBJ2-1, with a weak D call TRBD2 (5 bases). The CDR3 covers 15 residues. V gave up 1 base and J gave up 5 bases, with 12 bases separating them. Per the germline V gene, CDR1 is LGHNA and CDR2 is YSLEER. Written as DNA, the CDR3 is TGCGCCAGCAGCCAAGTTCTAGCAGTTAACAATGAGCAGTTCTTC. Its protein product is CASSQVLAVNNEQFF.

V is TRBV5-4 and J is TRBJ2-1; 8 bases are shared with TRBD2. The CDR3 runs 17 residues. Germline V gives CDR1 SGHNT, CDR2 YYREEE (reference sequence). Unmatched junction bases numbered 7, after V lost 2 bases and J lost 0 bases. CDR3 bases: TGTGCCAGCAGCTTTAAGCGGGAGAGGGGCTCCTACAATGAGCAGTTCTTC. Its protein is CASSFKRERGSYNEQFF.

The chain combines TRBV7-8 with TRBJ2-5, with 9 bases matching TRBD1. Germline loops: CDR1 SGHVS, CDR2 FQNEAQ. The CDR3 sequence is 15 residues long. Trimming cost V 8 bases and J 4 bases; bases outside gene matches: 11. The CDR3 reads CASSPLRGQGETQYF. In DNA form, the CDR3 reads TGTGCCAGCTCCCCCCTGCGGGGACAGGGAGAGACCCAGTACTTC.

This clonotype was seen a few times. V gene TRBV6-2 or TRBV6-3 combines with J gene TRBJ2-1, with TRBD1 matching 7 bases. V was pared by 2 bases and J by 9 bases, with 4 bases of the junction left unmatched. Germline CDR1 reads MNHEY; CDR2 reads SVGEGT. There are 13 residues in the CDR3. The chain's CDR3 is CASSYRQGVEQFF. Written as DNA, the CDR3 is TGTGCCAGCAGTTACAGACAGGGCGTTGAGCAGTTCTTC.

The chain employs TRBV20-1 and TRBJ1-3, with 7 bases matching TRBD1. CDR1 and CDR2 from the germline V gene are DFQATT and SNEGSKA (reference sequence). The CDR3 length is 16 residues. The V segment lost 6 bases and the J segment 7 bases; nucleotides outside the gene matches: 18. The CDR3 DNA follows: TGCAGTGCGACTGGGATTACTTACAGGGGCGGGAACACCATATATTTT. Translating gives CSATGITYRGGNTIYF.

This chain joins TRBV7-2 and TRBJ2-7; possible D gene TRBD1, 5 bases. V was shortened by 4 bases and J by 3 bases, with 10 bases between the two germline ends. CDR1 is SGHTA, CDR2 FQGNSA, per germline. The CDR3 is 13 amino acids. The CDR3 region has the DNA TGTGCCAGCAGCTCAACAGGTATCTACGAGCAGTACTTC. Translation gives CASSSTGIYEQYF.